A single sample is the source of the 23 T cell receptor beta chains below, sequenced in a study of CD8 T cells in Susac syndrome. Random hexamers were used to reverse transcribe roughly 0.45 to 1 ug of RNA. TCRdb fed the immunoSEQ multiplex PCR reads into MiXCR, producing one record per CDR3 protein. The sample has some 200,000 distinct CDR3 sequences; around 95% are singletons. Source material: CD4+ T cells from PBMCs. All receptors come from a human donor with Susac syndrome.

The rearrangement joins TRBV6-2 or TRBV6-3 to TRBJ2-6, with a tentative D call TRBD1 (6 bases). Trimming took 5 bases from V and 4 from J, leaving 12 bases between them. The CDR3 extends over 15 amino acids. CDR1 and CDR2 (germline): MNHEY, SVGEGT. CDR3: CASSKQGTGANVLTF. The CDR3 bases are TGTGCCAGCAGTAAACAGGGTACCGGGGCCAACGTCCTGACTTTC.

The chain employs TRBV18 and TRBJ2-2; no firm D call. Germline-derived CDR1 and CDR2 are KGHSH and LQKENI. The V end was cut by 0 bases, the J end by 1 base, with 6 bases between. This CDR3 spans 15 amino acids. The CDR3 DNA is TGTGCCAGCTCACCACCGGCAGGGAACACCGGGGAGCTGTTTTTT. Amino acid sequence: CASSPPAGNTGELFF.

The CDR3 reads CATSYGQGTEAFF. As DNA, the CDR3 is TGTGCCACCAGCTATGGACAGGGGACCGAGGCTTTCTTT. The chain is built from TRBV15 and TRBJ1-1; 9 bases map to TRBD1. Per the germline V gene, CDR1 is LNHNV and CDR2 is YYDKDF (reference sequence). This CDR3 contains 13 residues. J gave up 11 bases and V 5 bases, and 9 bases lay outside the gene matches.

Worth noting for this clonotype: The germline gene is not matched at one end of the junction; a read error may be the cause. This chain joins TRBV15 and TRBJ1-6, with no clear D. This CDR3 is 16 amino acids long. Looked up from germline, CDR1 is LNHNV and CDR2 is YYDKDF (reference sequence). Written as DNA, the CDR3 is TGTGCCACCAGCAGAGATAGACCCGGGGTCAATTCACCCCTCCATTTT. It codes for CATSRDRPGVNSPLHF.

The chain combines TRBV7-9 with TRBJ1-1, with no clear D. The CDR3 length is 9 residues. Trimming took off 11 bases at V and 8 bases at J, with 9 bases between the two ends. Germline CDR1 and CDR2: SEHNR and FQNEAQ (reference sequence). This CDR3 is CAGPGEAFF. Written as DNA, the CDR3 is TGTGCCGGGCCCGGAGAAGCTTTCTTT.

The rearrangement joins TRBV12-2 to TRBJ2-2. TRBV12-2 counts as a pseudogene. The CDR3 consists of 16 residues. The CDR3 here is CASRLERLADTGELFF. CDR3 nucleotide sequence: TGTGCAAGTCGCTTAGAGCGCCTAGCGGACACCGGGGAGCTGTTTTTT.

J is TRBJ2-5 and V is TRBV5-1, with 10 bases lining up with TRBD1. Per the germline V gene, CDR1 is SGHRS and CDR2 is YFSETQ. The CDR3 contains 13 residues. Trimming took 5 bases from V and 5 from J; bases not matched to a gene: 3. In nucleotides, the CDR3 is TGCGCCAGCAGTCGACAGGGGGCGGAGACCCAGTACTTC. Translation gives CASSRQGAETQYF.

The chain carries TRBV20-1 and TRBJ1-5; TRBD1 matches 7 bases. CDR3 length: 14 amino acids. V shed 5 bases and J 3 bases; nucleotides not matched to a gene: 7. Germline V gene sequence: CDR1 DFQATT, CDR2 SNEGSKA (reference sequence). The CDR3 protein is CSAGSGQYNQPQHF. Written as DNA, the CDR3 is TGCAGTGCTGGATCGGGACAGTACAATCAGCCCCAGCATTTT.

This clonotype was observed a single time. V and J are TRBV3-1 and TRBJ1-6; possibly TRBD1 for D (6 bases). The germline V gene encodes CDR1 LGHDT and CDR2 YNNKEL (reference sequence). The CDR3 contains 16 residues. V lost 5 bases and J lost 9, with 20 bases in between. The CDR3 nucleotides are TGTGCCAGCAGCTCGCGAAGGGCAGGGGCGAGTTCACCCCTCCACTTT. It yields the protein CASSSRRAGASSPLHF.

This rearrangement joins TRBV5-1 to TRBJ1-3; tentatively, D is TRBD1 (6 bases). Germline CDR1 is SGHRS and CDR2 is YFSETQ. This CDR3 is built from 16 residues. V lost 0 bases and J lost 0, with 10 bases in between. The CDR3 nucleotides are TGCGCCAGCAGCTTGGAAGACAGGCCCTCTGGAAACACCATATATTTT. Protein sequence: CASSLEDRPSGNTIYF. The full variable domain, with the rest looked up from reference TRBV5-1 and TRBJ1-3, is KAGVTQTPRYLIKTRGQQVTLSCSPISGHRSVSWYQQTPGQGLQFLFEYFSETQRNKGNFPGRFSGRQFSNSRSEMNVSTLELGDSALYLCASSLEDRPSGNTIYFGEGSWLTVV.

The chain uses TRBV5-1 and TRBJ1-2, with D maybe TRBD1 (6 bases). Trimming stripped 1 base from V and 3 bases from J, with 7 bases between. The CDR3 contains 13 residues. CDR1 is SGHRS and CDR2 is YFSETQ in the germline V gene. DNA of the CDR3: TGCGCCAGCAGCTTGAACAGGGACTATGGCTACACCTTC. This encodes CASSLNRDYGYTF.

The chain carries TRBV10-3 and TRBJ2-2; tentative D call: TRBD1 (5 bases). The CDR3 is 13 residues long. V gave up 6 bases and J gave up 4 bases, with 9 bases separating them. Germline-derived CDR1 and CDR2 are ENHRY and SYGVKD. CDR3 protein: CAIRDTSTGELFF. The CDR3 DNA reads as TGTGCCATCAGGGACACATCCACCGGGGAGCTGTTTTTT.

This clonotype occurred once. The CDR3 here is CASSMLGRPSGANVLTF. CDR3 sequence (DNA): TGTGCCAGCAGTATGCTGGGACGCCCCTCTGGGGCCAACGTCCTGACTTTC. The chain links TRBV6-1 to TRBJ2-6; tentatively, D is TRBD1 or TRBD2 (5 bases each). In germline, CDR1 is MNHNS, CDR2 SASEGT. The CDR3 spans 17 residues. The ends were cut back, 5 bases at V and 0 bases at J, with 14 bases in the middle.

The rearrangement links TRBV28 to TRBJ1-1; 11 bases match TRBD1. The germline gives CDR1 MDHEN, CDR2 SYDVKM. The CDR3 covers 16 residues. The J segment lost 0 bases and the V segment lost 6 bases, leaving 6 bases of the junction unmatched. The DNA of the CDR3 is TGTGCCAGCAGCCCCGGACAGGGGGCAGTGAACACTGAAGCTTTCTTT. Translation: CASSPGQGAVNTEAFF.

In DNA form, the CDR3 reads TGTGCCAGCAGTTTTTGGCAAATTAACACCGGGGAGCTGTTTTTT. Its translation is CASSFWQINTGELFF. The chain carries TRBV28 and TRBJ2-2, with unresolved D. Germline V gene data show CDR1 as MDHEN and CDR2 as SYDVKM. The CDR3 length is 15 residues. Trimming took off 3 bases at V and 2 bases at J, with 10 bases between the two ends. The full variable domain, rest sourced from reference TRBV28 and TRBJ2-2, is DVKVTQSSRYLVKRTGEKVFLECVQDMDHENMFWYRQDPGLGLRLIYFSYDVKMKEKGDIPEGYSVSREKKERFSLILESASTNQTSMYLCASSFWQINTGELFFGEGSRLTVL.

This chain links TRBV6-1 with TRBJ1-6; no reliable D call. The V gene's germline CDR1 is MNHNS and CDR2 SASEGT. The CDR3 runs to 14 residues. V was trimmed by 7 bases and J by 8 bases, leaving 15 bases between them. The CDR3 DNA reads TGTGCCAGCAATTCCGGGAACGTGGATTCACCCCTCCACTTT. Protein: CASNSGNVDSPLHF.

This chain links TRBV6-6 with TRBJ2-5; D not resolved. CDR3 length equals 13 residues. The germline V gene has CDR1 MNHNY and CDR2 SVGAGI (reference sequence). V was cut by 6 bases and J by 2 bases, with 10 bases left in between. CDR3 sequence reads: CASSQQHQETQYF. The CDR3 region has the DNA TGTGCCAGCAGCCAACAGCATCAAGAGACCCAGTACTTC.

The rearrangement links TRBV10-3 to TRBJ2-7; 8 positions match TRBD1. Germline V gives CDR1 ENHRY, CDR2 SYGVKD. The ends lost 5 bases at V and 6 bases at J; junction bases unmatched: 9. The CDR3 has 14 amino acids. CDR3 sequence reads: CAISKDRDVSEQYF. The CDR3 DNA reads TGTGCCATCAGTAAGGACAGGGATGTGTCCGAGCAGTACTTC.

The V and J genes are TRBV20-1 and TRBJ2-3; a weak D match, TRBD1 (5 bases). Trimming took off 2 bases at V and 4 bases at J, with 10 bases between the two ends. The CDR3 sequence is 13 residues long. Germline V CDR1 and CDR2: DFQATT, SNEGSKA (reference sequence). The CDR3 bases are TGCAGTGCTAGACTTCTAGGGGCAGATACGCAGTATTTT. This translates into CSARLLGADTQYF.

This sequence joins TRBV20-1 and TRBJ2-5, with no clear D. Germline V gene sequence: CDR1 DFQATT, CDR2 SNEGSKA (reference sequence). The CDR3 runs to 10 residues. V lost 5 bases and J lost 7, with 8 bases in between. CDR3 coding DNA: TGCAGTGCTTCTAAGGGGACCCAGTACTTC. Its translation is CSASKGTQYF.

The V and J genes are TRBV28 and TRBJ1-2; TRBD1 might be the D (5 bases). The CDR3 runs to 16 residues. Germline CDR1 and CDR2: MDHEN and SYDVKM. Trimming stripped 5 bases from V and 5 bases from J, with 21 bases between. CDR3 in DNA: TGTGCCAGCAGTCCCTCCGCGGGGCTCGGTCGTTATGGCTACACCTTC. This codes for CASSPSAGLGRYGYTF.

This clonotype was seen a single time. This chain links TRBV4-3 with TRBJ2-2; weak D call: TRBD1 (5 bases). V was shortened by 4 bases and J by 0 bases, with 9 bases between the two germline ends. Germline V lookup: CDR1 LGHNA, CDR2 YSLEER. CDR3 length equals 15 residues. CDR3 region: CASSPTVSNTGELFF. The CDR3 DNA sequence: TGCGCCAGCAGCCCGACAGTTTCGAACACCGGGGAGCTGTTTTTT.

The V and J genes are TRBV7-9 and TRBJ1-1, with 7 bases aligning to TRBD1. Germline assignment: CDR1 SEHNR and CDR2 FQNEAQ (reference sequence). V dropped 4 bases and J dropped 3; count of bases not matched to a gene: 5. This CDR3 is built from 14 residues. CDR3 amino acids: CASSSTGMHTEAFF. The CDR3 nucleotides are TGTGCCAGCAGCTCGACAGGGATGCACACTGAAGCTTTCTTT.